This is a list of T cell receptor beta chains from one sample in a study of blood T cell repertoires in COVID-19. The protocol was immunoSEQ multiplex PCR, while the TCRdb copy is restricted to in-frame clones and leaves out a portion. This sample has some 270,000 clones, with about 89% found just once. Sequences were obtained from peripheral blood. The receptors were sampled from a man aged 25 to 40 with acute or convalescent COVID-19. CDR3s include the opening cysteine and the closing phenylalanine or tryptophan. A D gene is named only where the DNA matches it firmly. Not all rows give a size; the values are once, few, many and, for expanded clones, a class.

TRBJ1-5,.,TRBV18,few,TGTGCCAGCTCACAAGGTAGTCCGGGACTTAATAGCAATCAGCCCCAGCATTTT,CASSQGSPGLNSNQPQHF
TRBJ1-2,TRBD1,TRBV6-5,many,TGTGCCAGCAGTAGACCGGGACAGATTAACTATGGCTACACCTTC,CASSRPGQINYGYTF
TRBJ1-2,.,TRBV28,.,TGTGCCAGCAGAGGCGGGAGCGCTTATGGCTACACCTTC,CASRGGSAYGYTF
TRBJ1-3,.,TRBV19,.,TGTGCCAGTAGTGCCAACGAGGCTTCTGGAAACACCATATATTTT,CASSANEASGNTIYF
TRBJ2-1,TRBD2,TRBV2,.,TGTGCCAGCAAGCGTCTAGCGGGAGCCGATGAGCAGTTCTTC,CASKRLAGADEQFF
TRBJ1-5,.,TRBV19,.,TGTGCCGCGGGGGGGTTTCAGCCCCAGCATTTT,CAAGGFQPQHF
TRBJ1-3,.,TRBV7-9,.,TGTGCCAGTTTACAGGGTTCTGGAAACACCATATATTTT,CASLQGSGNTIYF
TRBJ2-1,.,TRBV5-5,.,TGTGCCAGCAGCCTCCTTGTCAGTTCCTACAATGAGCAGTTCTTC,CASSLLVSSYNEQFF
TRBJ1-4,TRBD1,TRBV27,.,TGTGCCAGCAGTTCCACAAGACAGGGAGGTGGGGAAAAACTGTTTTTT,CASSSTRQGGGEKLFF
TRBJ1-4,TRBD1,TRBV30,.,TGTGCCTGGAGTACCACAGGGGCGAGGGTAAAACTGTTTTTT,CAWSTTGARVKLFF
TRBJ2-5,.,TRBV5-8,.,TGTGCCAGCGCGGGGACCGTACAAGAGACCCAGTACTTC,CASAGTVQETQYF
TRBJ2-3,TRBD2,TRBV10-2,.,TGCGCCAGCAAAGGACTAGACACAGATACGCAGTATTTT,CASKGLDTDTQYF
TRBJ2-3,TRBD2,TRBV4-2,few,TGTGCCAGCAGCCGGGGGGCGGGAGGGGTATCAGATACGCAGTATTTT,CASSRGAGGVSDTQYF
TRBJ2-3,.,TRBV29-1,.,TGCAGCGTTGTTGTTTCCGGCACAGATACGCAGTATTTT,CSVVVSGTDTQYF
TRBJ1-1,TRBD1,TRBV6-2/TRBV6-3,.,TGTGCCAGCAGTTATCGGCAGGGGGCTCTGAACACTGAAGCTTTCTTT,CASSYRQGALNTEAFF
TRBJ1-6,.,TRBV4-2,.,TGTGCCAGCAGATTACAGGGCTCCTATAATTCACCCCTCCACTTT,CASRLQGSYNSPLHF
TRBJ1-6,.,TRBV3-1/TRBV3-2,.,TGTGCCAGCAGCCAAGCGCACAGTGAGTCACCCCTCCACTTT,CASSQAHSESPLHF
TRBJ1-1,.,TRBV14,.,TGTGCCAGCAGCCAAGCAAACACTGAAGCTTTCTTT,CASSQANTEAFF
TRBJ1-3,.,TRBV28,.,TGTGCCAGCAGTTCACGACACGGTTTAGGAAACACCATATATTTT,CASSSRHGLGNTIYF
TRBJ1-1,.,TRBV5-6,.,TGTGCCAGCAGCTTGGTGAGCGCTGAAGCTTTCTTT,CASSLVSAEAFF
TRBJ1-6,.,TRBV2,.,TGTGCCAGCATGTCTCAGGGGCGAGTTTCACCCCTCCACTTT,CASMSQGRVSPLHF
TRBJ1-2,.,TRBV5-1,.,TGCGCCAGCAGCTTGGAACGAGCGGGCTACACCTTC,CASSLERAGYTF
TRBJ1-1,TRBD1,TRBV7-3,.,TGTGCCAGCAGCTTAACGGCAGGGGGCCACACTGAAGCTTTCTTT,CASSLTAGGHTEAFF
TRBJ1-2,.,TRBV12-3/TRBV12-4,.,TGTGCCAGCAGTTTGGAGGTCTTCTATGGCTACACCTTC,CASSLEVFYGYTF
TRBJ2-1,.,TRBV18,.,TGTGCCAGCTCACCAGCCAGGGCAACCTACAATGAGCAGTTCTTC,CASSPARATYNEQFF
TRBJ1-4,TRBD1,TRBV11-1,.,TGTGCCAGCAGCCTGACAGGGCTCAATGAAAAACTGTTTTTT,CASSLTGLNEKLFF
TRBJ2-7,.,TRBV9,.,TGTGCCAGCAGCAGAACCGGGTACGAGCAGTACTTC,CASSRTGYEQYF
TRBJ2-7,TRBD2,TRBV27,once,TGTGCCAGCCCCCCCGGGGCCATGCGGGAGGCCTACGAGCAGTACTTC,CASPPGAMREAYEQYF
TRBJ1-2,TRBD1,TRBV18,.,TGTGCCAGCTCACAAGGACAGGGACCTGAAGGCTACACCTTC,CASSQGQGPEGYTF
TRBJ2-7,TRBD1,TRBV6-5,once,TGTGCCATCTCTACCGACGGGACAGGGGGCTTTAAGCAGTACTTC,CAISTDGTGGFKQYF
TRBJ1-2,TRBD1,TRBV9,.,TGTGCCAGCAGCGTATCCGGACAGGGGGCGCGGGGCTACACCTTC,CASSVSGQGARGYTF
TRBJ1-5,.,TRBV12-3/TRBV12-4,.,TGTGCCAGCAGTTACAGATCCAATCAGCCCCAGCATTTT,CASSYRSNQPQHF
TRBJ2-7,.,TRBV28,.,TGTGCCAGCGCCACTTCAGGGGCATTCTACGAGCAGTACTTC,CASATSGAFYEQYF
TRBJ2-7,.,TRBV18,once,TGTGCCAGCTCACCACCGTCCCGAGGCTACGAGCAGTACTTC,CASSPPSRGYEQYF
TRBJ1-2,.,TRBV3-1/TRBV3-2,.,TGTGCCAGCAGCCCCGAGCATGTGACAGGTCCCGGCTACACCTTC,CASSPEHVTGPGYTF
TRBJ1-3,TRBD1,TRBV27,.,TGTGCCAGCAGCCCGACAGGGTTCGGTGGAAACACCATATATTTT,CASSPTGFGGNTIYF
TRBJ1-2,.,TRBV30,.,TGTGCCTGGAGTACCTCCAGCTACTCGGGCTATGGCTACACCTTC,CAWSTSSYSGYGYTF
TRBJ2-2,TRBD2,TRBV6-5,.,TGTGCCAGCAAACTAGCGGGGGGCCACACCGGGGAGCTGTTTTTT,CASKLAGGHTGELFF
TRBJ2-5,.,TRBV7-3,.,TGTGCCAGCAGCTTGGTCCTAGCCGAGACCCAGTACTTC,CASSLVLAETQYF
TRBJ2-5,TRBD1,TRBV5-4,.,TGTGCCAGCAGCCCACAGACAGGGGTCGGTAGGGAGACCCAGTACTTC,CASSPQTGVGRETQYF
TRBJ2-7,TRBD1,TRBV28,.,TGTGCCAGCAGTGATCCGGGACAGGGGGGCTACGAGCAGTACTTC,CASSDPGQGGYEQYF
TRBJ2-7,TRBD2,TRBV20-1,.,TGCAGTGCTAGTCGGGAGGGCCTGTACGAGCAGTACTTC,CSASREGLYEQYF
TRBJ2-1,.,TRBV27,.,TGTGCCAGCAGTTTAAAAGGGGGTGAGCAGTTCTTC,CASSLKGGEQFF